This T cell receptor (beta chain) was found in a study of cytomegalovirus exposure and HLA in healthy donors. This CDR3 has 16 residues. The germline V and J ends were trimmed by 1 base and 0 bases, with 10 bases remaining between them. Germline-derived CDR1 and CDR2 are SGHTA and FQGTGA. Produced via immunoSEQ multiplex PCR; TCRdb's table is partial and in-frame only. The table shows roughly 180,000 clones, with around nine tenths occurring only once. The V and J genes are TRBV7-3 and TRBJ1-3; the D is unclear. This clonotype was sampled from a man younger than 40 in good health and CMV-seropositive. Sample: PBMCs. The CDR3 DNA reads as TGTGCCAGCAGCTTAATAGGAGGCAACTCTGGAAACACCATATATTTT. As protein: CASSLIGGNSGNTIYF.